These 14 T cell receptor beta chains came from one sample sequenced in a study of a mutant IDH1 vaccine in newly diagnosed glioma. The assay was immunoSEQ multiplex PCR, and TCRdb's table has in-frame clones only and misses some. The repertoire includes 25,000 to 35,000 clones, around 80% of them detected once, and under 25% sits in the top ten. Time point defined: baseline, week 1 (first vaccination visit). Treatment of the sample: pre-vaccination baseline after standard-of-care therapy. This sample comprised PBMCs, obtained from a glioma patient treated with radiotherapy, temozolomide or both. The receptor set was obtained from a man aged 30 to 39 with glioma.

The chain joins TRBV7-8 to TRBJ1-1; 7 bases match TRBD1. The V and J ends lost 4 bases and 5 bases, in that order; junction bases with no gene match: 10. In germline, CDR1 is SGHVS, CDR2 FQNEAQ. CDR3 length equals 15 residues. The CDR3 nucleotides are TGTGCCAGCAGCTCCCGGCAGGGGGACGGGACTGAAGCTTTCTTT. Translating gives CASSSRQGDGTEAFF.

The V call is TRBV7-3, the J call TRBJ1-1; no reliable D call. Trimming took off 4 bases at V and 4 bases at J, with 13 bases between the two ends. Germline V gene sequence: CDR1 SGHTA, CDR2 FQGTGA. There are 14 residues in the CDR3. As DNA, the CDR3 is TGTGCCAGCAGCTCCCGGGCCTACGGCACTGAAGCTTTCTTT. As protein: CASSSRAYGTEAFF.

The V call is TRBV19, the J call TRBJ1-1, with D unclear. Germline CDR1 LNHDA, CDR2 SQIVND (reference sequence). The CDR3 is 15 residues long. The germline V and J ends were trimmed by 3 bases and 0 bases, with 11 bases remaining between them. The CDR3 DNA is TGTGCCAGTAGTATTTCCGAGCGCATGAACACTGAAGCTTTCTTT. This codes for CASSISERMNTEAFF.

The chain links TRBV6-4 to TRBJ2-3, with 12 bases matching TRBD2. Trimming cost V 4 bases and J 1 base; bases outside gene matches: 0. The germline V gene encodes CDR1 MRHNA and CDR2 SNTAGT. CDR3 length: 15 residues. The CDR3 region has the DNA TGTGCCAGCAGTGGGACTAGCGGGGGCACAGATACGCAGTATTTT. It specifies CASSGTSGGTDTQYF.

The chain employs TRBV7-9 and TRBJ1-4; 7 positions agree with TRBD1. The length of the CDR3 is 15 residues. V gave up 4 bases and J gave up 8 bases; unmatched junction bases: 10. CDR1 and CDR2 (germline): SEHNR, FQNEAQ (reference sequence). CDR3 sequence reads: CASSSRQGSREKLFF. The CDR3 DNA reads as TGTGCCAGCAGCTCTAGACAGGGATCAAGAGAAAAACTGTTTTTT.

CDR3 sequence (DNA): TGTGCCAGCAGTTACAGTACAGCTAACTATGGCTACACCTTC. As protein: CASSYSTANYGYTF. The chain is built from TRBV6-5 and TRBJ1-2, with D unresolved. This CDR3 is built from 14 residues. Germline values: CDR1 MNHEY, CDR2 SVGAGI. V shed 2 bases and J shed 0 bases, with 7 bases lying between them.

This clone occurred a few times. V usage is TRBV19 and J usage is TRBJ1-4; TRBD1 might be the D (5 bases). V was cut by 5 bases and J by 7 bases, with 17 bases left in between. Germline CDR1 and CDR2: LNHDA and SQIVND (reference sequence). This CDR3 has 15 residues. This CDR3 is CASSLTGRVTEKLFF. CDR3 nucleotide sequence: TGTGCCAGTAGTCTTACCGGCAGGGTAACTGAAAAACTGTTTTTT. The full variable domain, in which reference TRBV19 and TRBJ1-4 provide the parts outside the CDR3, is DGGITQSPKYLFRKEGQNVTLSCEQNLNHDAMYWYRQDPGQGLRLIYYSQIVNDFQKGDIAEGYSVSREKKESFPLTVTSAQKNPTAFYLCASSLTGRVTEKLFFGSGTQLSVL.

The V call is TRBV4-3, the J call TRBJ1-3, with D uncertain. Germline CDR1 and CDR2: LGHNA and YSLEER. The CDR3 has 16 residues. V was clipped by 0 bases and J by 4 bases, with 13 bases between them. CDR3 sequence reads: CASSQDWPSSGNTIYF. CDR3 sequence (DNA): TGCGCCAGCAGCCAAGATTGGCCGTCTTCCGGAAACACCATATATTTT.

The rearrangement uses TRBV7-2 and TRBJ2-7; tentatively, D is TRBD2 (7 bases). The CDR3 has 14 amino acids. V was cut by 5 bases and J by 6 bases, with 17 bases left in between. CDR1 SGHTA and CDR2 FQGNSA come from the germline V gene. The CDR3 coding sequence is TGTGCCAGCAGCACGCAAGGGGGGGACCCCGAGCAGTACTTC. Translated, it gives CASSTQGGDPEQYF.

The chain recombines TRBV10-3 with TRBJ2-7; 7 bases line up with TRBD2. The germline CDR1 and CDR2 sequences are ENHRY and SYGVKD. Losses at the gene ends were 0 bases for V and 2 bases for J; bases not matched to a gene: 4. There are 15 residues in the CDR3. The CDR3 is CAISESGGGPYEQYF. The CDR3 bases are TGTGCCATCAGTGAGTCTGGGGGAGGGCCCTACGAGCAGTACTTC.

The V and J genes are TRBV10-3 and TRBJ1-1, with D maybe TRBD1 (6 bases). Germline V CDR1 and CDR2: ENHRY, SYGVKD. This CDR3 is 14 amino acids long. V lost 8 bases and J lost 5, with 18 bases in between. The CDR3 DNA reads TGTGCCATCGGCAAGGACAGTTTTAAGACTGAAGCTTTCTTT. It translates to CAIGKDSFKTEAFF.

This chain links TRBV5-1 with TRBJ1-4; D not certain. The CDR3 is 16 amino acids. Germline loops: CDR1 SGHRS, CDR2 YFSETQ. Trimming shortened V by 0 bases and J by 4 bases, and 13 bases separated the two germline ends. CDR3 region: CASSLEAAESNEKLFF. The CDR3 bases are TGCGCCAGCAGCTTGGAGGCAGCTGAAAGTAATGAAAAACTGTTTTTT.

This clone was seen only once. The genes are TRBV7-9 and TRBJ2-1; TRBD2 matches 12 bases. The V segment lost 5 bases and the J segment 6 bases; nucleotides outside the gene matches: 11. This CDR3 has 17 residues. CDR1 SEHNR and CDR2 FQNEAQ come from the germline V gene (reference sequence). This chain's CDR3 is CASSILAGGITSNEQFF. The CDR3 DNA follows: TGTGCCAGCAGCATACTAGCGGGGGGCATTACTTCCAATGAGCAGTTCTTC.

V is TRBV19 and J is TRBJ1-2; D might be TRBD1 (6 bases). This CDR3 spans 12 amino acids. Deletions cut 8 bases from V and 8 bases from J, with 15 bases between. The V gene's germline CDR1 is LNHDA and CDR2 SQIVND (reference sequence). The CDR3 DNA follows: TGTGCCAGTGAACAGGGACTTGGGGGCTACACCTTC. It yields the protein CASEQGLGGYTF. Combining the CDR3 with reference TRBV19 and TRBJ1-2 gives the whole variable domain DGGITQSPKYLFRKEGQNVTLSCEQNLNHDAMYWYRQDPGQGLRLIYYSQIVNDFQKGDIAEGYSVSREKKESFPLTVTSAQKNPTAFYLCASEQGLGGYTFGSGTRLTVV.